This TCR beta chain came from a study of a mutant IDH1 vaccine in newly diagnosed glioma (dated by TCRdb to the early 2020s). Study-wide context: Patients received eight vaccinations in weeks 1, 3, 5, 7, 11, 15, 19 and 23, corresponding to visits V03 through V10. Six visits were used for peripheral blood collection: V03 (baseline), V05, V07, V10, V12 and V13. Of the roughly 30 treated patients, approximately 62% were male and approximately 40% were female, and a mean age of roughly 37 years was recorded. Longitudinal TCRB deep sequencing was performed for roughly 27 treated patients wherever samples were available for exploratory analyses. Vaccination began 4-6 weeks after radiotherapy alone, or alongside temozolomide cycles in the chemotherapy-containing groups. Prior to enrollment, standard therapy consisting of radiotherapy alone, temozolomide alone, or radiochemotherapy with temozolomide had been administered to patients, with the combination being received by most patients.

The method was the immunoSEQ multiplex PCR assay. Rearranged TCR beta chain sequences were amplified using the hsTCRB Kit according to the manufacturer's protocol. Sequencing of TCRB libraries was carried out on an Illumina MiSeq. The authors' analysis ran thus. The kit vendor's proprietary platform handled demultiplexing, trimming and gene mapping. Imported from immuneACCESS, the table was reduced by TCRdb to in-frame sequences with V and J called. These copies leave out some clones; in studies compared against another copy, an unresolved V gene accounts for under half, and the cause of the remainder is not known. V and J calls plus clone size are reproduced from that table; the DNA served to infer D and trimming. This sample comprises 65,000 or so clones, roughly 85% of them detected only once. Over 4% of the sample comes from the top ten. Trimming costs V 6 bases and J 2 bases, and their ends lie 14 bases apart. Spanning cysteine to phenylalanine, the CDR3 consists of 14 amino acids. Only the CDR3 DNA stays, 42 bases, in frame from base 1. The germline V gene (reference sequence) specifies SEHNR as CDR1 and FQNEAQ as CDR2.

Regarding this clone: Its binding antigen is unknown. Within one base of it there is no much larger clone, and no base qualities were kept.

The paper as a whole reports these results and caveats: Vaccine-induced immune responses across multiple MHC alleles were detected in around 92% of patients. PBMC samples for TCRB deep sequencing were selected based on availability. According to the authors, sample limitations meant that analyses of patient blood samples could not be reproduced. Pseudoprogression seemed to be unrelated to changes in the top peripheral T cell clonotypes found by TCRB sequencing.

Per the publication, the time point label means: week 23, last vaccination. Every vaccine dose consisted of 300 ug of a 20-mer mutant IDH1 peptide in Montanide, administered subcutaneously together with topical imiquimod. The donors had newly diagnosed IDH1-mutant astrocytomas of WHO grade 3 or 4 that showed loss of nuclear ATRX. The samples were drawn from NOA16, a multicentre, single-arm, open-label phase I trial in Germany that tested a mutant IDH1 peptide vaccine in humans for the first time. The DNeasy Blood and Tissue Kit was used to extract genomic DNA from EDTA blood for TCRB sequencing. The receptor was derived from a man aged 30 to 39 with glioma. Sequenced material: PBMCs, taken from a glioma patient whose treatment included an IDH1 peptide vaccine. The receptor chain draws on TRBV7-9 and TRBJ2-7; the D gene may be TRBD1 or TRBD2, since each aligns over 5 bases. The DNA sequence is TGTGCCAGCAGTTCGGGGCAGCCTCCCTACGAGCAGTACTTC. The resulting protein is CASSSGQPPYEQYF. The entire variable domain, with the stretches around the CDR3 drawn from the reference TRBV7-9 and TRBJ2-7 proteins, is DTGVSQNPRHKITKRGQNVTFRCDPISEHNRLYWYRQTLGQGPEFLTYFQNEAQLEKSRLLSDRFSAERPKGSFSTLEIQRTEQGDSAMYLCASSSGQPPYEQYFGPGTRLTVT.